This T cell receptor beta chain was found in a study of control samples from healthy donors and cancer patients. Measured with immunoSEQ multiplex PCR; TCRdb has only the in-frame clones, and not every one. The table records about 140,000 clones, roughly 89% of them present only once. Germline V gives CDR1 WSHSY, CDR2 SAAADI. V was trimmed by 11 bases and J by 4 bases, leaving 18 bases between them. This CDR3 spans 13 amino acids. Material: blood. This chain links TRBV10-2 with TRBJ2-7; the D gene is possibly TRBD2 (6 bases). This receptor was obtained from a young man in good health. The CDR3 region has the DNA TGCGCCTCTCGGGCGGGGAGGTCGTACGAGCAGTACTTC. Translated: CASRAGRSYEQYF.